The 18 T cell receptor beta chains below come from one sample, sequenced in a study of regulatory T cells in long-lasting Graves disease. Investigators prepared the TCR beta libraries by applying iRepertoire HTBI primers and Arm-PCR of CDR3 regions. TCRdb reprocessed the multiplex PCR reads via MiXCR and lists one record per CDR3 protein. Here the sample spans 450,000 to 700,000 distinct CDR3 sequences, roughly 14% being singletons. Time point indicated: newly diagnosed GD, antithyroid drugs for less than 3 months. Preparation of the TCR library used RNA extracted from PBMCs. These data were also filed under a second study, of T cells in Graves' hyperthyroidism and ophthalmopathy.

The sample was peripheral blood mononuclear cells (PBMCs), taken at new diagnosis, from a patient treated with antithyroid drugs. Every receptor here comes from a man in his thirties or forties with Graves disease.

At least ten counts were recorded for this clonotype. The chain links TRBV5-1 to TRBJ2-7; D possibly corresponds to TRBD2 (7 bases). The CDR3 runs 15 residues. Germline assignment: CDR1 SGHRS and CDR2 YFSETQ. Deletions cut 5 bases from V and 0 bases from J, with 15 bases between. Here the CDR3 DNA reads TGCGCCAGCAGGGGGGGGGCGACGAGCTCCTACGAGCAGTACTTC. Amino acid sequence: CASRGGATSSYEQYF.

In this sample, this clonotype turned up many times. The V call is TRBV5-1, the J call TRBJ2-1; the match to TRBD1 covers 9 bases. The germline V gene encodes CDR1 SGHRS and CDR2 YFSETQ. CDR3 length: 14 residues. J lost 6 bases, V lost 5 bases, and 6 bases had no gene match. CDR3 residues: CASRGTDRGNEQFF. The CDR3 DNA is TGCGCCAGCAGGGGTACGGACAGGGGCAATGAGCAGTTCTTC.

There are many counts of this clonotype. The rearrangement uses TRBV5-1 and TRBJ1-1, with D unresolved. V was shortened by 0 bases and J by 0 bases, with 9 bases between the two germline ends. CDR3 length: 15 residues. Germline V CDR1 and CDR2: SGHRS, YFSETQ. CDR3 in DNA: TGCGCCAGCAGCTTGGCCCCGGGGATGAACACTGAAGCTTTCTTT. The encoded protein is CASSLAPGMNTEAFF.

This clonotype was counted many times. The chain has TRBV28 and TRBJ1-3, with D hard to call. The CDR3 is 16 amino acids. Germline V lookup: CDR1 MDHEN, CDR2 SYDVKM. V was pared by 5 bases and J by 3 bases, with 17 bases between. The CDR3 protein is CASSPSPGVGGNTIYF. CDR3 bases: TGTGCCAGCAGTCCATCCCCTGGGGTGGGTGGAAACACCATATATTTT.

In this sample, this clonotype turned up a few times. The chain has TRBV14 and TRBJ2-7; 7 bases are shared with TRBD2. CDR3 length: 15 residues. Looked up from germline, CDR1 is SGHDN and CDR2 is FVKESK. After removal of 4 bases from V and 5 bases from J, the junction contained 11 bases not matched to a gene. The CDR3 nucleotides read TGTGCCAGCAGCCCCCATCGGGCGGGGGTCGACGAGCAGTACTTC. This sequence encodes CASSPHRAGVDEQYF.

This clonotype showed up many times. The CDR3 DNA is TGTGCCAGCGCGCGGGAGCATCAAGGTGATACGCAGTATTTT. It codes for CASAREHQGDTQYF. V usage is TRBV9 and J usage is TRBJ2-3, with 7 bases that match TRBD2. This CDR3 region has 14 residues. CDR1 is SGDLS, CDR2 YYNGEE, per germline. V gave up 7 bases and J gave up 6 bases; unmatched junction bases: 11.

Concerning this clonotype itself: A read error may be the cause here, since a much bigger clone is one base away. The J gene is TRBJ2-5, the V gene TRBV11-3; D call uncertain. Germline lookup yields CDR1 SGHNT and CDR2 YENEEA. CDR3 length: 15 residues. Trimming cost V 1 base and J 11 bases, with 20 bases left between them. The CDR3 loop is CASSLGSPNGNEQYF. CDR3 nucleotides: TGTGCCAGCAGCTTAGGTAGCCCTAATGGCAATGAGCAGTACTTC.

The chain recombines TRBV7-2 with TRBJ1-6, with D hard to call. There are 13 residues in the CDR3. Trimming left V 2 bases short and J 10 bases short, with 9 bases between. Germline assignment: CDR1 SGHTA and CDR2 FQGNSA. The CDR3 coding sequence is TGTGCCAGCAGCTTAAGGGAGAGATCACCCCTCCACTTT. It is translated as CASSLRERSPLHF.

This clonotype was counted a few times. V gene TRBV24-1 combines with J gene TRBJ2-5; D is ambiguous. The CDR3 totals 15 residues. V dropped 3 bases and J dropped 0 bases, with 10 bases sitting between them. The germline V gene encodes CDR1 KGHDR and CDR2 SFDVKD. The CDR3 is CATSDPSRDQETQYF. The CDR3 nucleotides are TGTGCCACCAGTGATCCGTCCCGGGACCAAGAGACCCAGTACTTC.

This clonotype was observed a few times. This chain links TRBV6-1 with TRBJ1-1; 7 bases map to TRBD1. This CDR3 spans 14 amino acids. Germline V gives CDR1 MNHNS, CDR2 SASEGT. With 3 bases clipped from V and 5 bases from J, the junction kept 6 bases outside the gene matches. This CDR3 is CASSDSRGFTEAFF. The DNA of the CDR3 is TGTGCCAGCAGTGATTCCAGGGGGTTTACTGAAGCTTTCTTT.

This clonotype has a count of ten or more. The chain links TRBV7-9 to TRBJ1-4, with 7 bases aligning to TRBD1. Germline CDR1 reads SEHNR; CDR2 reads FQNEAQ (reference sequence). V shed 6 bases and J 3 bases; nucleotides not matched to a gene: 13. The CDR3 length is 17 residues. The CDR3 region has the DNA TGTGCCAGCAGTGCCAGAGGAGTGGGACAGCCTAATGAAAAACTGTTTTTT. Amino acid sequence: CASSARGVGQPNEKLFF.

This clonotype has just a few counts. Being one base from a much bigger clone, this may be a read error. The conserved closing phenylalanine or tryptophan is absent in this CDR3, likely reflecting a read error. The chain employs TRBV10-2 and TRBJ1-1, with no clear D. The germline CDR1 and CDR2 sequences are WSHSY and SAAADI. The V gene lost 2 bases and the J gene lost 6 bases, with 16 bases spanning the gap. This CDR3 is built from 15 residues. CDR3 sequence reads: CASSEGIWELAEAFS. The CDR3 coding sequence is TGCGCCAGCAGTGAGGGTATTTGGGAGTTAGCTGAAGCTTTCTCT.

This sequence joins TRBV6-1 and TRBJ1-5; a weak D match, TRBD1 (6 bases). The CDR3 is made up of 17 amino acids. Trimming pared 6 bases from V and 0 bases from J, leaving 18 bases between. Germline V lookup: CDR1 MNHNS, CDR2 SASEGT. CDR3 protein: CASSLRGDNYSNQPQHF. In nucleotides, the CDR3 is TGTGCCAGCAGCCTTCGTGGGGACAACTATAGCAATCAGCCCCAGCATTTT.

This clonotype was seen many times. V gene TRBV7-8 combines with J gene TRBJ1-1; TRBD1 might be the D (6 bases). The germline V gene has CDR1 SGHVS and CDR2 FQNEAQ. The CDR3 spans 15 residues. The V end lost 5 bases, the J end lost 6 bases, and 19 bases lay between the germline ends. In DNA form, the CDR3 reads TGTGCCAGCAGCCCGCTACCTGGACAGAGGGCTGAAGCTTTCTTT. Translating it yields CASSPLPGQRAEAFF.

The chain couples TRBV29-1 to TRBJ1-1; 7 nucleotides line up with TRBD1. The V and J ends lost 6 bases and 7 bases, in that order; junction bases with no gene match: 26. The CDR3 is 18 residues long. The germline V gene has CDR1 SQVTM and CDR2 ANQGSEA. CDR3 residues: CSVRKSRTGGGSYIEAFF. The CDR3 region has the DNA TGCAGCGTCCGTAAATCCCGGACAGGTGGGGGCTCCTATATTGAAGCTTTCTTT.

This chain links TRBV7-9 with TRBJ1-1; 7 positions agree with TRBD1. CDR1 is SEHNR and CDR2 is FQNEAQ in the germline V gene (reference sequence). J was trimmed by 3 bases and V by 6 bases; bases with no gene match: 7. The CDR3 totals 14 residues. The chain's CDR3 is CASRQGGEDTEAFF. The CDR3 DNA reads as TGTGCCAGCAGGCAGGGGGGTGAGGACACTGAAGCTTTCTTT.

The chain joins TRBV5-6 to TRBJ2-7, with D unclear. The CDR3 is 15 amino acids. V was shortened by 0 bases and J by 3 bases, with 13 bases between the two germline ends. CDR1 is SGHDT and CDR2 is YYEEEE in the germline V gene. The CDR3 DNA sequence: TGTGCCAGCAGCTTGGTCGGGCGAGCTCGCTACGAGCAGTACTTC. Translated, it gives CASSLVGRARYEQYF.

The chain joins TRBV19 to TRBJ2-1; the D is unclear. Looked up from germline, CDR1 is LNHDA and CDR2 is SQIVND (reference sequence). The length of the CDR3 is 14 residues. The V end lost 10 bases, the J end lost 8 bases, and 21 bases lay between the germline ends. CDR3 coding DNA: TGTGCCACCGCACACTTGGCCCAGTCCGATGAGCAGTTCTTC. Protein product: CATAHLAQSDEQFF.